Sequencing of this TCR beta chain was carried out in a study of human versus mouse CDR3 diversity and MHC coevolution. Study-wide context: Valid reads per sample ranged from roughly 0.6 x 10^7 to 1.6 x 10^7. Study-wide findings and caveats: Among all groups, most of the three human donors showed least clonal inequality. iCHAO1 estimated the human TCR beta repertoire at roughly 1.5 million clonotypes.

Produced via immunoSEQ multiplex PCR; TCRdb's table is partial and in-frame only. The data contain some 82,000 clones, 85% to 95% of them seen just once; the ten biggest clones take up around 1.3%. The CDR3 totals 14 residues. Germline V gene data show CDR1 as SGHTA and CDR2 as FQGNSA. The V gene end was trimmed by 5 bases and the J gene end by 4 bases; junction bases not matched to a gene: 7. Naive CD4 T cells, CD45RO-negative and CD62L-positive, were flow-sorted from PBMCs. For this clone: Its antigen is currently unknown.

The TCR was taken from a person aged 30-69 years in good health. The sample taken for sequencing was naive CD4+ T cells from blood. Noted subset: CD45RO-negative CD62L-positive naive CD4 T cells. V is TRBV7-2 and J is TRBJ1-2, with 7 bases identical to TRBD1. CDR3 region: CASSTNTGVYGYTF. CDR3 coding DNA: TGTGCCAGCAGCACCAATACAGGGGTCTATGGCTACACCTTC.